The 23 T cell receptor beta chains in this list originate from one sample, sequenced in a study of cytomegalovirus exposure and HLA in healthy donors. It was with 60 Vbeta and 13 Jbeta primers that the PCR ran. This table comes from immunoSEQ multiplex PCR, and its TCRdb copy is limited to in-frame clones, with some not included. Counted here are over 85,000 clones, over 60% occurring once; the ten biggest clones make up around 3%. Sequencing was carried out using PBMCs. Receptor source: a woman aged 60 to 75 in good health and CMV-seropositive.

V is TRBV5-4 and J is TRBJ1-2, with a tentative D call TRBD1 (5 bases). This CDR3 region has 14 residues. The V and J ends lost 2 bases and 5 bases respectively, with 13 bases between them. The germline gives CDR1 SGHNT, CDR2 YYREEE (reference sequence). The chain's CDR3 is CASSFGGVRYGYTF. CDR3 coding DNA: TGTGCCAGCAGCTTCGGGGGAGTCCGGTATGGCTACACCTTC. Filled out from reference TRBV5-4 and TRBJ1-2, the complete variable domain reads ETGVTQSPTHLIKTRGQQVTLRCSSQSGHNTVSWYQQALGQGPQFIFQYYREEENGRGNFPPRFSGLQFPNYSSELNVNALELDDSALYLCASSFGGVRYGYTFGSGTRLTVV.

This chain links TRBV18 with TRBJ1-2; TRBD1 matches 10 bases. The CDR3 runs to 15 residues. CDR1 and CDR2 (germline): KGHSH, LQKENI. The ends lost 3 bases at V and 3 bases at J; junction bases unmatched: 4. The CDR3 loop is CASSPGQGNDYGYTF. CDR3 nucleotide sequence: TGTGCCAGCTCACCGGGACAGGGGAACGACTATGGCTACACCTTC.

This clone was seen a handful of times. This chain uses TRBV28 with TRBJ2-3; D is ambiguous. The CDR3 is made up of 14 amino acids. V was cut by 3 bases and J by 6 bases, with 13 bases left in between. The V gene's germline CDR1 is MDHEN and CDR2 SYDVKM. The CDR3 DNA reads as TGTGCCAGCAGTTTTCCTCCCCTTTCGGATACGCAGTATTTT. Translation gives CASSFPPLSDTQYF.

The chain recombines TRBV25-1 with TRBJ2-2; 12 positions match TRBD2. CDR3 length equals 16 residues. With 5 bases clipped from V and 4 bases from J, the junction kept 5 bases outside the gene matches. The V gene's germline CDR1 is MGHDK and CDR2 SYGVNS. The CDR3 DNA is TGTGCCAGCAGTTCACTAGCGGGAGGAAGCACCGGGGAGCTGTTTTTT. This translates into CASSSLAGGSTGELFF.

V gene TRBV7-3 combines with J gene TRBJ1-1, with TRBD1 matching over 10 bases. Trimming cost V 0 bases and J 4 bases; bases outside gene matches: 2. CDR1 and CDR2 from the germline V gene are SGHTA and FQGTGA. This CDR3 is built from 15 residues. Here the CDR3 reads CASSLTGQGTTEAFF. In DNA form, the CDR3 reads TGTGCCAGCAGCTTAACGGGACAGGGGACCACTGAAGCTTTCTTT.

This clone was observed a handful of times. The J gene is TRBJ2-7, the V gene TRBV4-2, with a weak D call TRBD2 (7 bases). Deletions cut 4 bases from V and 3 bases from J, with 22 bases between. This CDR3 has 17 residues. The germline V gene encodes CDR1 LGHNA and CDR2 YNFKEQ. The CDR3: CASSPGGSEAGIYEQYF. CDR3 bases: TGTGCCAGCAGCCCGGGGGGCTCGGAAGCGGGGATCTACGAGCAGTACTTC.

This clone was picked up a small number of times. The rearrangement uses TRBV6-7 and TRBJ2-1, with D perhaps matching TRBD2 (5 bases). Being an ORF, TRBV6-7 has a function that is uncertain. This CDR3 spans 15 amino acids. V was cut by 1 base and J by 3 bases, with 10 bases left in between. CDR3 sequence (DNA): TGTGCCAGCAGTTACTTTGAACGGGACTACAATGAGCAGTTCTTC. Protein sequence: CASSYFERDYNEQFF.

This chain links TRBV5-6 with TRBJ1-2; tentative D call: TRBD1 (6 bases). Trimming removed 4 bases from V and 8 bases from J, with 15 bases in between. Germline CDR1 and CDR2: SGHDT and YYEEEE. The length of the CDR3 is 13 residues. The CDR3 protein is CASSLWGGSGYTF. CDR3 in DNA: TGTGCCAGCAGCCTGTGGGGGGGCTCCGGCTACACCTTC.

The chain uses TRBV7-3 and TRBJ2-5, with 9 positions matching TRBD2. With V trimmed by 4 bases and J by 1 base, 4 bases remained unmatched. The germline CDR1 and CDR2 sequences are SGHTA and FQGTGA. CDR3 length equals 15 residues. The CDR3 DNA follows: TGTGCCAGCAGCTCTAGCGGGGACATCCAAGAGACCCAGTACTTC. The encoded protein is CASSSSGDIQETQYF. The variable domain in full, with the rest retrieved from reference TRBV7-3 and TRBJ2-5, is GAGVSQTPSNKVTEKGKYVELRCDPISGHTALYWYRQSLGQGPEFLIYFQGTGAADDSGLPNDRFFAVRPEGSVSTLKIQRTERGDSAVYLCASSSSGDIQETQYFGPGTRLLVL.

The chain uses TRBV5-5 and TRBJ2-5; D is undetermined. The DNA end is a closer match to TRBJ2-7, so the J assignment may be wrong. This CDR3 spans 11 amino acids. Germline CDR1 SGHKS, CDR2 YYEKEE (reference sequence). The CDR3 nucleotides read TGTGCCAGCAGCTTGCACTACGAGCAGTACTTC. Translation: CASSLHYEQYF.

The V gene is TRBV7-6, the J gene TRBJ1-3, with a weak D call TRBD1 (6 bases). Germline CDR1 and CDR2: SGHVS and FNYEAQ. This CDR3 contains 17 residues. The V end was cut by 2 bases, the J end by 2 bases, with 16 bases between. CDR3 coding DNA: TGTGCCAGCAGCTTATTCCCAGAGGCAGGGGCTGGAAACACCATATATTTT. The encoded protein is CASSLFPEAGAGNTIYF.

The chain couples TRBV7-6 to TRBJ2-5, with D tentatively TRBD2 (5 bases). V shed 3 bases and J shed 2 bases, with 7 bases lying between them. The germline V gene encodes CDR1 SGHVS and CDR2 FNYEAQ. CDR3 size: 13 residues. The CDR3 here is CASSFTGQETQYF. CDR3 in DNA: TGTGCCAGCAGCTTCACGGGACAAGAGACCCAGTACTTC.

This clone has a handful of counts. The chain links TRBV4-1 to TRBJ1-5; tentative D call: TRBD1 (5 bases). CDR3 length equals 15 residues. Germline lookup yields CDR1 MGHRA and CDR2 YSYEKL. The V gene lost 0 bases and the J gene lost 4 bases, with 10 bases spanning the gap. The CDR3 region is CASSQDHKGNQPQHF. CDR3 nucleotides: TGCGCCAGCAGCCAAGACCACAAGGGGAATCAGCCCCAGCATTTT.

V gene TRBV11-2 combines with J gene TRBJ1-2, with 9 bases identical to TRBD1. Germline V CDR1 and CDR2: SGHAT, FQNNGV. V was clipped by 4 bases and J by 4 bases; unmatched bases: 16. The CDR3 contains 18 residues. The CDR3 DNA is TGTGCCAGCAGCTCACGATGGGCTGAACAGGGGGCAGGCTATGGCTACACCTTC. This sequence encodes CASSSRWAEQGAGYGYTF.

The chain is built from TRBV6-1 and TRBJ1-5, with TRBD1 matching over 7 bases. CDR1 and CDR2 (germline): MNHNS, SASEGT. With V trimmed by 4 bases and J by 0 bases, 6 bases remained unmatched. The CDR3 runs 16 residues. DNA for the CDR3: TGTGCCAGCAGTGTGAGGTGGGACAGTAGCAATCAGCCCCAGCATTTT. Residues: CASSVRWDSSNQPQHF.

The J gene is TRBJ2-3, the V gene TRBV7-3, with TRBD2 matching over 13 bases. Germline V gene lookup returns CDR1 SGHTA and CDR2 FQGTGA. CDR3 length equals 15 residues. With V trimmed by 8 bases and J by 4 bases, 6 bases remained unmatched. The CDR3 reads CASRGTSGEADTQYF. The CDR3 nucleotides are TGTGCCAGCCGGGGGACTAGCGGGGAGGCAGATACGCAGTATTTT. Full variable domain (missing parts from reference TRBV7-3 and TRBJ2-3): GAGVSQTPSNKVTEKGKYVELRCDPISGHTALYWYRQSLGQGPEFLIYFQGTGAADDSGLPNDRFFAVRPEGSVSTLKIQRTERGDSAVYLCASRGTSGEADTQYFGPGTRLTVL.

The V call is TRBV9, the J call TRBJ2-2; no clear D gene. The CDR3 runs to 14 residues. Between the trimmed V and J ends, which lost 2 bases and 1 base, there was a span of 6 bases. The germline V gene encodes CDR1 SGDLS and CDR2 YYNGEE. CDR3 amino acids: CASSVSVNTGELFF. The CDR3 region has the DNA TGTGCCAGCAGCGTCAGCGTGAACACCGGGGAGCTGTTTTTT.

CDR3 coding DNA: TGTGCCAGCAGTGAATGGACAGGGGGATCCTACGAGCAGTACTTC. This codes for CASSEWTGGSYEQYF. The V gene is TRBV2, the J gene TRBJ2-7, with 10 bases fitting TRBD1. V was pared by 2 bases and J by 1 base, with 2 bases of the junction left unmatched. This CDR3 spans 15 amino acids. Germline V CDR1 and CDR2: SNHLY, FYNNEI.

The chain employs TRBV7-9 and TRBJ2-5, with TRBD1 identical over 9 bases. Trimming removed 5 bases from V and 5 bases from J; junction bases left unmatched: 12. The germline CDR1 and CDR2 sequences are SEHNR and FQNEAQ (reference sequence). The CDR3 contains 16 residues. For the CDR3, the DNA is TGTGCCAGCAGCAGATGGAAGGGACAGGGCGTTGAGACCCAGTACTTC. This sequence encodes CASSRWKGQGVETQYF. Complete variable domain (other parts from reference TRBV7-9 and TRBJ2-5): DTGVSQNPRHKITKRGQNVTFRCDPISEHNRLYWYRQTLGQGPEFLTYFQNEAQLEKSRLLSDRFSAERPKGSFSTLEIQRTEQGDSAMYLCASSRWKGQGVETQYFGPGTRLLVL.

A few counts support this clone. The chain recombines TRBV6-6 with TRBJ1-1; D is possibly TRBD1 (5 bases). The ends were cut back, 5 bases at V and 1 base at J, with 11 bases in the middle. This CDR3 has 14 amino acids. Germline CDR1 is MNHNY and CDR2 is SVGAGI (reference sequence). The CDR3 sequence is CASSTGTANTEAFF. DNA for the CDR3: TGTGCCAGCAGTACCGGGACTGCGAACACTGAAGCTTTCTTT.

This chain connects TRBV28 to TRBJ2-7; possibly TRBD1 for D (6 bases). The CDR3 is 12 residues long. Per the germline V gene, CDR1 is MDHEN and CDR2 is SYDVKM. Trimming shortened V by 8 bases and J by 0 bases, and 8 bases separated the two germline ends. The CDR3 here is CASGQYSYEQYF. CDR3 nucleotides: TGTGCCAGCGGACAGTACTCCTACGAGCAGTACTTC.

The chain couples TRBV18 to TRBJ1-3; D is undetermined. The CDR3 totals 15 residues. Deletions cut 6 bases from V and 2 bases from J, with 14 bases between. Germline loops: CDR1 KGHSH, CDR2 LQKENI. The CDR3 protein is CASSPSGEAGNTIYF. In nucleotides, the CDR3 is TGTGCCAGCTCCCCAAGTGGAGAAGCTGGAAACACCATATATTTT.

The chain is built from TRBV7-2 and TRBJ2-5; the D is unclear. Germline CDR1 SGHTA, CDR2 FQGNSA. This CDR3 region has 13 residues. V shed 3 bases and J shed 4 bases, with 9 bases lying between them. The CDR3 loop is CASSFFLSETQYF. The CDR3 DNA reads as TGTGCCAGCAGCTTTTTTTTATCAGAGACCCAGTACTTC.